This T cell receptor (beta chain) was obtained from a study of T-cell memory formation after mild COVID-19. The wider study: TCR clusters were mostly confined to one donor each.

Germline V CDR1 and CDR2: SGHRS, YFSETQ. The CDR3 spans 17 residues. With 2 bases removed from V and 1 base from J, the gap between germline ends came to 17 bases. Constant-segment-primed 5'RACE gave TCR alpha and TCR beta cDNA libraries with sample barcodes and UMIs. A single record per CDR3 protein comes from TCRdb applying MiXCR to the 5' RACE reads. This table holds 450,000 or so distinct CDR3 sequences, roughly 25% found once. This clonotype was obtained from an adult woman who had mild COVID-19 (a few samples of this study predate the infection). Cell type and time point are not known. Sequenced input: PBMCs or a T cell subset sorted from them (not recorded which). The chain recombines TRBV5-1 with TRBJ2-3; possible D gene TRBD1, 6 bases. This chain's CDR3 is CASSLGRGRPRTDTQYF. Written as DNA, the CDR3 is TGCGCCAGCAGCTTAGGCAGGGGCCGACCCCGCACAGATACGCAGTATTTT.